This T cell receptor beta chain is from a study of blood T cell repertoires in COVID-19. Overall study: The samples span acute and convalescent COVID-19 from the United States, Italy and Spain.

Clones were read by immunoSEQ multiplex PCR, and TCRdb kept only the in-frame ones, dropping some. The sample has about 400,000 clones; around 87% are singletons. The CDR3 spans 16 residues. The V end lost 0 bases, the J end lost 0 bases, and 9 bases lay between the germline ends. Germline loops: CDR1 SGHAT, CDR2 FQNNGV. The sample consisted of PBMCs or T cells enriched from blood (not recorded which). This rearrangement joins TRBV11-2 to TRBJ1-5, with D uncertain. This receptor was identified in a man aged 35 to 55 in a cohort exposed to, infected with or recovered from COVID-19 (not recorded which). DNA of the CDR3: TGTGCCAGCAGCTTAGATTCCAGTTATAGCAATCAGCCCCAGCATTTT. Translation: CASSLDSSYSNQPQHF.